This TCR beta chain was retrieved from a study of cytomegalovirus exposure and HLA in healthy donors. This CDR3 spans 13 amino acids. The V gene lost 2 bases and the J gene lost 3 bases, with 8 bases spanning the gap. Germline V lookup: CDR1 SGHRS, CDR2 YFSETQ. Vbeta (60) and Jbeta (13) primers were used in the PCR. Sequencing was performed with immunoSEQ multiplex PCR; in TCRdb, only in-frame clones are kept and a portion is missing. The data contain tens of thousands of clones, roughly 80% of them seen just once; the ten biggest clones take up roughly 1.3%. Study-level points and caveats: The study recorded 150 to 200 TCR beta chains that were cytomegalovirus-associated.

A word on this clone: Its antigen is undetermined.

Sequencing was performed on PBMCs. The chain recombines TRBV5-1 with TRBJ1-1; D is undetermined. The sequence was collected from a girl aged 2 to 10 in good health and CMV-seropositive. CDR3: CASSFRRDTEAFF. For the CDR3, the DNA is TGCGCCAGCAGCTTCAGGCGGGACACTGAAGCTTTCTTT.